The TCR beta chain under discussion was sequenced for a study of blood T cell repertoires in COVID-19. Study in general: T cells, B-cell-depleted T cells, or PBMCs supplied cDNA or gDNA.

Germline V gene lookup returns CDR1 KGHSH and CDR2 LQKENI. Deletions cut 2 bases from V and 5 bases from J, with 13 bases between. The CDR3 length is 15 residues. Seattle's enrolled individuals joined amid active infection and were then monitored longitudinally. Authors' analysis steps: Estimation of nucleated cell counts was performed using reference gene primer amplification. Some clones are missing from TCRdb's copy, which holds only in-frame ones; the method was immunoSEQ multiplex PCR. The V and J calls and the clone size are those of that table, but D and trimming were determined from the DNA. The table lists under 200,000 clones, around 87% of them singletons.

The chain is built from TRBV18 and TRBJ1-5; tentative D call: TRBD1 (5 bases). Specimen: peripheral blood. This sequence originates from a man aged 55 to 70 with COVID-19, enrolled during active disease. Here the CDR3 DNA reads TGTGCCAGCTCACCAGTGGGGGGGGTCTATCAGCCCCAGCATTTT. Its translation is CASSPVGGVYQPQHF. The complete variable domain, with remaining parts taken from reference TRBV18 and TRBJ1-5, reads NAGVMQNPRHLVRRRGQEARLRCSPMKGHSHVYWYRQLPEEGLKFMVYLQKENIIDESGMPKERFSAEFPKEGPSILRIQQVVRGDSAAYFCASSPVGGVYQPQHFGDGTRLSIL.